This entry lists 27 T cell receptor beta chains sequenced from one sample in a study of control samples from healthy donors and cancer patients. TCRdb's table, derived via immunoSEQ multiplex PCR, lists solely in-frame clones and lacks some. Among about 160,000 clones listed, roughly 94% were seen once. What was sequenced was blood. The receptors stem from a woman aged 40-49 years in good health.

The gene calls are TRBV4-1 and TRBJ1-2, with 7 bases aligning to TRBD1. Germline V gene data show CDR1 as MGHRA and CDR2 as YSYEKL. With V trimmed by 0 bases and J by 1 base, 2 bases remained unmatched. The CDR3 has 15 residues. The CDR3 DNA is TGCGCCAGCAGCCAAGAGTCAGGGGGTAACTATGGCTACACCTTC. This encodes CASSQESGGNYGYTF.

This chain uses TRBV7-2 with TRBJ1-2; no clear D gene. V was clipped by 5 bases and J by 7 bases, with 14 bases between them. Germline-derived CDR1 and CDR2 are SGHTA and FQGNSA. The CDR3 runs 13 residues. The CDR3 DNA reads TGTGCCAGCAGCGCCGTGGGGTTTACTGGCTACACCTTC. Amino acid sequence: CASSAVGFTGYTF.

The gene calls are TRBV2 and TRBJ2-6; 7 nucleotides match TRBD1. Germline V gene data show CDR1 as SNHLY and CDR2 as FYNNEI. V was clipped by 8 bases and J by 0 bases; unmatched bases: 19. This CDR3 contains 20 residues. This CDR3 is CASPHGSGTEPTSGANVLTF. CDR3 DNA: TGTGCCAGCCCACACGGATCGGGGACAGAACCTACCTCTGGGGCCAACGTCCTGACTTTC.

The rearrangement uses TRBV7-2 and TRBJ2-1; no clear D gene. Germline V gene data show CDR1 as SGHTA and CDR2 as FQGNSA. The V end was cut by 0 bases, the J end by 0 bases, with 9 bases between. This CDR3 region has 16 residues. The CDR3 DNA is TGTGCCAGCAGCTTAGCGACCCCGGTCTCCTACAATGAGCAGTTCTTC. Translation gives CASSLATPVSYNEQFF.

The rearrangement joins TRBV10-1 to TRBJ2-7; the match to TRBD2 covers 11 bases. From germline, CDR1 is WNHNN and CDR2 SYGVQD (reference sequence). There are 16 residues in the CDR3. V was clipped by 0 bases and J by 4 bases; unmatched bases: 5. DNA of the CDR3: TGCGCCAGCAGTGAGTCGAATAGCGGGAGGGGGTACGAGCAGTACTTC. This sequence encodes CASSESNSGRGYEQYF.

The chain employs TRBV19 and TRBJ2-3, with a weak D call TRBD2 (7 bases). Per the germline V gene, CDR1 is LNHDA and CDR2 is SQIVND (reference sequence). Trimming stripped 3 bases from V and 5 bases from J, with 15 bases between. CDR3 length: 15 residues. The CDR3 DNA sequence: TGTGCCAGTAGTATTCTCGGGGGGCGGAGAGATACGCAGTATTTT. Translation gives CASSILGGRRDTQYF.

This chain connects TRBV5-1 to TRBJ2-6; TRBD1 aligns across 8 bases. CDR3 length equals 16 residues. Per germline, CDR1 SGHRS and CDR2 YFSETQ. Trimming at V came to 4 bases and at J to 3 bases, leaving 6 bases not matched to a gene. The CDR3, as DNA: TGCGCCAGCAGCGCGGACAGGGTCGGTGGGGCCAACGTCCTGACTTTC. Its translation is CASSADRVGGANVLTF.

The chain combines TRBV9 with TRBJ1-1; TRBD1 is a possible D gene (6 bases). V dropped 6 bases and J dropped 3 bases, with 15 bases sitting between them. This CDR3 is built from 14 residues. CDR1 SGDLS and CDR2 YYNGEE come from the germline V gene. The DNA for the CDR3 is TGTGCCAGCAATGTCGAGGGGGTAGACACTGAAGCTTTCTTT. Translated: CASNVEGVDTEAFF.

As regards this clone: Other DNA sequences in this sample translate to the same CDR3. The chain is built from TRBV4-3 and TRBJ1-1; no reliable D call. The V end was cut by 0 bases, the J end by 5 bases, with 7 bases between. The length of the CDR3 is 13 residues. Germline V CDR1 and CDR2: LGHNA, YSLEER. DNA for the CDR3: TGCGCCAGCAGCCAAGATCGGGGAACTGAAGCTTTCTTT. Its translation: CASSQDRGTEAFF.

The count of this clone is one. The CDR3 loop reads CSGGSTEAFF. The CDR3 coding sequence is TGCAGCGGTGGAAGCACTGAAGCTTTCTTT. J is TRBJ1-1 and V is TRBV29-1, with unresolved D. Germline CDR1 is SQVTM and CDR2 is ANQGSEA. The V gene lost 7 bases and the J gene lost 4 bases, with 7 bases spanning the gap. This CDR3 region has 10 residues. Based on the CDR3 plus reference TRBV29-1 and TRBJ1-1, the full variable domain is SAVISQKPSRDICQRGTSLTIQCQVDSQVTMMFWYRQQPGQSLTLIATANQGSEATYESGFVIDKFPISRPNLTFSTLTVSNMSPEDSSIYLCSGGSTEAFFGQGTRLTVV.

This chain joins TRBV6-6 and TRBJ1-5; 12 positions match TRBD1. The CDR3 totals 15 residues. The V and J ends lost 5 bases and 4 bases, in that order; junction bases with no gene match: 3. The germline CDR1 and CDR2 sequences are MNHNY and SVGAGI (reference sequence). Here the CDR3 reads CASSAGQGANQPQHF. The CDR3, as DNA: TGTGCCAGCAGTGCGGGACAGGGGGCGAATCAGCCCCAGCATTTT.

The chain recombines TRBV7-9 with TRBJ1-2, with D possibly TRBD1 on 6 matching bases. With 6 bases removed from V and 6 bases from J, the gap between germline ends came to 11 bases. The CDR3 consists of 12 residues. CDR1 is SEHNR, CDR2 FQNEAQ, per germline (reference sequence). The CDR3 is CASSRTVDGYTF. CDR3 DNA: TGTGCCAGCAGTCGGACAGTCGATGGCTACACCTTC.

V usage is TRBV10-3 and J usage is TRBJ2-1; either TRBD1 or TRBD2 may fit D (5 bases each). Looked up from germline, CDR1 is ENHRY and CDR2 is SYGVKD. CDR3 size: 13 residues. V was shortened by 4 bases and J by 1 base, with 5 bases between the two germline ends. CDR3 coding DNA: TGTGCCATCAGTGGGGGGTCCTACAATGAGCAGTTCTTC. It encodes CAISGGSYNEQFF.

For this clone: Other DNA sequences within the sample encode an identical CDR3. This sequence joins TRBV5-1 and TRBJ1-1; no clear D gene. CDR1 SGHRS and CDR2 YFSETQ come from the germline V gene. The length of the CDR3 is 14 residues. V dropped 2 bases and J dropped 0 bases, with 8 bases sitting between them. In nucleotides, the CDR3 is TGCGCCAGCAGCTTAGACGGAGTGAACACTGAAGCTTTCTTT. Translating it yields CASSLDGVNTEAFF.

The chain recombines TRBV5-8 with TRBJ2-7; D assignment may be TRBD1 or TRBD2 (6 bases each). The V end was cut by 4 bases, the J end by 2 bases, with 19 bases between. Germline CDR1 reads SGHTS; CDR2 reads YDEGEE. The CDR3 totals 16 residues. The CDR3 reads CASSRGPLYEAYEQYF. The DNA of the CDR3 is TGTGCCAGCAGCCGGGGGCCTTTGTACGAGGCCTACGAGCAGTACTTC. Supplemented by reference TRBV5-8 and TRBJ2-7, the full variable domain reads EAGVTQSPTHLIKTRGQQATLRCSPISGHTSVYWYQQALGLGLQFLLWYDEGEERNRGNFPPRFSGRQFPNYSSELNVNALELEDSALYLCASSRGPLYEAYEQYFGPGTRLTVT.

A single count supports this clone. This chain links TRBV28 with TRBJ1-2; 7 bases are shared with TRBD1. The CDR3 has 15 residues. Trimming took 3 bases from V and 7 from J; bases not matched to a gene: 11. Germline assignment: CDR1 MDHEN and CDR2 SYDVKM. The CDR3 reads CASSLAGGGQFGYTF. The CDR3 region has the DNA TGTGCCAGCAGTTTGGCTGGTGGGGGACAGTTTGGCTACACCTTC.

The CDR3 DNA sequence: TGTGCCACCGGACAGGGAGGCAACTATGGCTACACCTTC. Its translation is CATGQGGNYGYTF. The V and J genes are TRBV10-3 and TRBJ1-2, with 8 bases that match TRBD1. Germline V gene lookup returns CDR1 ENHRY and CDR2 SYGVKD. The CDR3 totals 13 residues. Losses at the gene ends were 10 bases for V and 2 bases for J; bases not matched to a gene: 6.

This chain uses TRBV6-6 with TRBJ2-3, with TRBD2 identical over 11 bases. Germline CDR1 MNHNY, CDR2 SVGAGI (reference sequence). The trim removed 4 bases at V and 5 bases at J, leaving 8 bases unmatched. The CDR3 totals 16 residues. CDR3 amino acids: CASSSRLAGQLDTQYF. The CDR3 nucleotides read TGTGCCAGCAGTTCCCGACTAGCGGGGCAATTAGATACGCAGTATTTT.

V gene TRBV4-3 combines with J gene TRBJ2-1, with TRBD2 identical over 9 bases. The V and J ends lost 1 base and 8 bases, in that order; junction bases with no gene match: 9. The CDR3 is 16 residues long. Germline loops: CDR1 LGHNA, CDR2 YSLEER. DNA of the CDR3: TGCGCCAGCAGCCAAGTCATCGGACTAGCGAGCGATGAGCAGTTCTTC. Amino acids: CASSQVIGLASDEQFF.

This chain uses TRBV6-2 or TRBV6-3 with TRBJ1-1, with D perhaps TRBD1 (5 bases). Germline-derived CDR1 and CDR2 are MNHEY and SVGEGT. This CDR3 region has 15 residues. The V end was cut by 6 bases, the J end by 6 bases, with 20 bases between. This CDR3 reads CASSQGLLHGAEAFF. The CDR3 DNA reads as TGTGCCAGCAGCCAGGGACTCCTCCACGGCGCTGAAGCTTTCTTT.

This chain uses TRBV7-9 with TRBJ2-7; 8 nucleotides agree with TRBD2. J gave up 6 bases and V 0 bases, and 4 bases lay outside the gene matches. The V gene's germline CDR1 is SEHNR and CDR2 FQNEAQ (reference sequence). The CDR3 sequence is 14 residues long. CDR3 bases: TGTGCCAGCAGCTTAGCTCTAGCGGGCGGCGAGCAGTACTTC. Protein: CASSLALAGGEQYF.

This rearrangement joins TRBV3-1 (or the pseudogene TRBV3-2) to TRBJ1-2, with D hard to call. Germline CDR1 LGHDT, CDR2 YNNKEL (reference sequence). V shed 7 bases and J shed 4 bases, with 16 bases lying between them. CDR3 length equals 14 residues. The chain's CDR3 is CASTVGLDGYGYTF. The CDR3 bases are TGTGCCAGCACCGTTGGGCTAGATGGCTATGGCTACACCTTC.

The rearrangement joins TRBV5-4 to TRBJ2-7, with TRBD1 matching over 7 bases. Looked up from germline, CDR1 is SGHNT and CDR2 is YYREEE (reference sequence). This CDR3 has 15 residues. With V trimmed by 3 bases and J by 5 bases, 11 bases remained unmatched. The CDR3 is CASSSQTGRNNEQYF. In nucleotides, the CDR3 is TGTGCCAGCAGCTCCCAGACAGGGAGAAATAACGAGCAGTACTTC.

This chain connects TRBV5-1 to TRBJ1-1; D gene ambiguous. The CDR3 runs to 14 residues. Germline V gene sequence: CDR1 SGHRS, CDR2 YFSETQ. Deletions cut 0 bases from V and 1 base from J, with 7 bases between. CDR3 loop: CASSLVSRNTEAFF. The DNA for the CDR3 is TGCGCCAGCAGCTTGGTTAGTCGGAACACTGAAGCTTTCTTT.

The chain carries TRBV30 and TRBJ1-1; D call uncertain. The germline V gene has CDR1 GTSNPN and CDR2 SVGIG (reference sequence). V lost 5 bases to trimming and J lost 0 bases, with 1 base between them. The CDR3 runs 10 residues. This CDR3 reads CAWLNTEAFF. CDR3 in DNA: TGTGCCTGGCTGAACACTGAAGCTTTCTTT.

This clone appeared a single time. V is TRBV2 and J is TRBJ2-4, with 10 positions matching TRBD2. V trimming: 7 bases; J trimming: 6 bases; junction bases outside the gene matches: 6. This CDR3 spans 14 amino acids. The V gene's germline CDR1 is SNHLY and CDR2 FYNNEI. CDR3 coding DNA: TGTGCCAGCATCAGCCGACTAGCGGGAAACATTCAGTACTTC. It yields the protein CASISRLAGNIQYF.

The V and J genes are TRBV18 and TRBJ1-2; TRBD1 matches at 10 bases. V was clipped by 2 bases and J by 7 bases; unmatched bases: 1. The CDR3 sequence is 13 residues long. Germline CDR1 and CDR2: KGHSH and LQKENI. This CDR3 is CASSPGQGGGYTF. The CDR3 bases are TGTGCCAGCTCACCAGGACAGGGGGGTGGCTACACCTTC.